This TCR beta chain derives from a study of blood T cell repertoires in COVID-19. Overall study context: The United States, Italy and Spain were the sources of the acute and convalescent COVID-19 samples. Nucleic acid was either cDNA or gDNA, and it came from T cells, B-cell-depleted T cells, or PBMCs.

Under the authors' procedure: From reference gene primer amplification, estimates of nucleated cell counts were derived. Data came from immunoSEQ multiplex PCR; TCRdb stores just in-frame clones and leaves some out. V and J calls plus clone size are reproduced from that table; the DNA served to infer D and trimming. The table shows about 49,000 clones, with around 87% occurring only once. This CDR3 region has 14 residues. The germline V gene has CDR1 SGHDN and CDR2 FVKESK. V lost 2 bases, J lost 0 bases, and 7 bases lay in between. Specimen: peripheral blood. This clonotype was sampled from a woman over 75 with COVID-19, enrolled during active disease. The chain carries TRBV14 and TRBJ1-1, with D unclear. For the CDR3, the DNA is TGTGCCAGCAGCCAACCGGGAATGAACACTGAAGCTTTCTTT. Encoded protein: CASSQPGMNTEAFF.